This T cell receptor beta chain was sequenced in a study of blood T cell repertoires in COVID-19. In the authors' methods: Amplification from reference gene primers served as the basis for estimated nucleated cell counts. Assay: immunoSEQ multiplex PCR; the TCRdb copy retains only in-frame clones and omits some. V, J and clone size are those of that table, while D and trimming were read from the DNA. The sample lists some 70,000 clones; approximately 77% were seen once. CDR3 length equals 15 residues. Looked up from germline, CDR1 is SGHTA and CDR2 is FQGNSA. J was trimmed by 4 bases and V by 4 bases; bases with no gene match: 2.

The sequenced sample was peripheral blood. The chain is built from TRBV7-2 and TRBJ2-1, with TRBD2 identical over 12 bases. The receptor was derived from a woman aged 70-85 years with acute or convalescent COVID-19. As DNA, the CDR3 is TGTGCCAGCAGCTCCGGACTAGCGGGGTACAATGAGCAGTTCTTC. As protein: CASSSGLAGYNEQFF.